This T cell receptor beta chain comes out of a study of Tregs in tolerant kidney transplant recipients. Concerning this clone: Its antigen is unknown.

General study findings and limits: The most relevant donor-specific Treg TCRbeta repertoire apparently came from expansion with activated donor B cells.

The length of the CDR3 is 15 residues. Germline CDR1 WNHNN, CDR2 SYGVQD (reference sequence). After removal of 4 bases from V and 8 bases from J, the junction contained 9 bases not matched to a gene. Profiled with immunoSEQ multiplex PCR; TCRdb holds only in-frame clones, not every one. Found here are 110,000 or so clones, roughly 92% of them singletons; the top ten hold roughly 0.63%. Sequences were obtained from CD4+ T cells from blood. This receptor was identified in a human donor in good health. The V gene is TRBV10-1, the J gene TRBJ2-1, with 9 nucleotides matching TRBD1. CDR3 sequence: CASSVRGQGSHEQFF. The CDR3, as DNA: TGCGCCAGCAGTGTGCGGGGACAGGGTAGCCATGAGCAGTTCTTC.